This T cell receptor beta chain was captured by sequencing in a study of T-cell reconstitution after alpha-beta-depleted transplantation in children. Study outcomes and limitations: Recipient T cells and thymic progenitors that survived were the source of the high TCRbeta diversity seen at day 60 in some patients. Several hundred graft clones that had expanded were reportedly the source of alpha-beta T cells about two months after transplant. A year had passed since transplant, and T-cell counts and diversity by then came mostly from newly produced T cells.

This clonotype was picked up many times. Antigen: not known. The TCRbeta library was prepared with unique molecular identifiers. TCRdb reanalysed the PCR reads using MiXCR and keeps one entry per CDR3 protein. This repertoire shows some 150,000 distinct CDR3 sequences, 7.5% to 9% found once; its top ten account for less than 20%. Sequencing was performed on PBMCs, mostly from graft donor cells, taken 180 days after TCRalphabeta/CD19-depleted stem cell transplant. This receptor was obtained from a female patient aged 2-15 years who had a stem cell transplant for congenital amegakaryocytic thrombocytopenia, so the T cells may come from the graft donor.

As DNA, the CDR3 is TGCAGCGTTGAGGGTTGGCAGAAGAACACTGAAGCTTTCTTT. Residues: CSVEGWQKNTEAFF. The rearrangement uses TRBV29-1 and TRBJ1-1; D gene uncertain. This CDR3 has 14 amino acids. Germline V gene data show CDR1 as SQVTM and CDR2 as ANQGSEA. Trimming stripped 3 bases from V and 1 base from J, with 12 bases between.